Listed below are T cell receptor beta chains from one sample, sequenced in a study of shared clonotypes between healthy human individuals. Sequencing used immunoSEQ multiplex PCR; TCRdb keeps in-frame clones, though not all of them. In the table there are roughly 2.5 million clones, around 94% of which are singletons. The sequenced material came from naive CD4+ T cells sorted from blood. These TCRs come from a man aged 18 to 29 in good health. Each CDR3 is given with its conserved first and last residue. The D gene is left open where the match is weak. Clone size is stated in some rows and not others, as once, few, many or a class when expanded.

j_gene	v_gene	abundance	d_gene	CDR3nt	CDR3aa
TRBJ1-3	TRBV7-6	once	TRBD1	TGTGCCAGCAGCAGAGAGGACAGGGTCTCTGGAAACACCATATATTTT	CASSREDRVSGNTIYF
TRBJ2-3	TRBV30	-	-	TGTGCCTGGTCGCGGGGCGGAGGATGGGATACGCAGTATTTT	CAWSRGGGWDTQYF
TRBJ2-7	TRBV10-3	-	-	TGTGCCATCAGTGACTCCGGACTACCGGGCGAGCAGTACTTC	CAISDSGLPGEQYF
TRBJ2-7	TRBV6-6	-	-	TGTGCCAGCAAAAGAGGCAGCTCCTACGAGCAGTACTTC	CASKRGSSYEQYF
TRBJ2-7	TRBV7-6	-	TRBD2	TGTGCCAGCAGTGGTCTCGCGGGGGGGCCTTACGAGCAGTACTTC	CASSGLAGGPYEQYF
TRBJ2-6	TRBV15	-	TRBD1	TGTGCCACCAGCAGCACGGACAGGGAAGTGTTCGCTGGGGCCAACGTCCTGACTTTC	CATSSTDREVFAGANVLTF
TRBJ2-3	TRBV18	-	-	TGTGCCAGCTCGCCCAATCAAGGGGTCGCAGATACGCAGTATTTT	CASSPNQGVADTQYF
TRBJ2-3	TRBV5-4	once	TRBD2	TGTGCCAGCAGCCGACCGGGGCTAGCGGGCCCCACAGATACGCAGTATTTT	CASSRPGLAGPTDTQYF
TRBJ2-7	TRBV4-1	-	-	TGCGCCAGCAGCCAAGAAAAGAGCTCCTACGAGCAGTACTTC	CASSQEKSSYEQYF
TRBJ1-2	TRBV29-1	-	-	TGCAGCGTTGTATCCGAGTTCTATGGCTACACCTTC	CSVVSEFYGYTF
TRBJ2-7	TRBV11-3	-	-	TGTGCCAGCAGCTTAGTACAGGGACTATTCCCGGACGAGCAGTACTTC	CASSLVQGLFPDEQYF
TRBJ2-7	TRBV30	-	-	TGTGCCTGGAGCGGGGACTACGAGCAGTACTTC	CAWSGDYEQYF
TRBJ2-6	TRBV5-4	-	-	TGTGCCAGCAGCTTGCGGTTCTCAGGAGGGGCCAACGTCCTGACTTTC	CASSLRFSGGANVLTF
TRBJ2-7	TRBV29-1	-	-	TGCAGCGCCGGGAGCAGGGGACGATCCTACGAGCAGTACTTC	CSAGSRGRSYEQYF
TRBJ1-3	TRBV19	-	-	TGTGCCAGTAGTACTCTTCTACAGGGCTCTGGAAACACCATATATTTT	CASSTLLQGSGNTIYF
TRBJ1-5	TRBV28	once	TRBD1	TGTGCTAGTGTCCAGGCTGGTGGACAGGGGGCATCTCAGCCCCAGCATTTT	CASVQAGGQGASQPQHF
TRBJ2-7	TRBV6-5	-	-	TGTGCCAGCCGACGGACGGGAACGTCCTACGAGCAGTACTTC	CASRRTGTSYEQYF
TRBJ2-5	TRBV5-1	-	TRBD2	TGCGCCAGCAGCACCGGGACTAGCGGGGGGGCGCGGGAGACCCAGTACTTC	CASSTGTSGGARETQYF
TRBJ1-2	TRBV6-4	few	TRBD1	TGTGCCAGCAGCGGACAGGGAGAAGAAGGCTACACCTTC	CASSGQGEEGYTF
TRBJ2-2	TRBV5-1	-	TRBD2	TGCGCCAGCAGCTCCAGCGGGAGGGGCACCGGGGAGCTGTTTTTT	CASSSSGRGTGELFF
TRBJ2-3	TRBV2	-	TRBD2	TGTGCCAGCACCGGAAGCGGGGCTAGCACAGATACGCAGTATTTT	CASTGSGASTDTQYF
TRBJ1-1	TRBV27	-	-	TGTGCCAGCAGTTTAGGGCCGAACACTGAAGCTTTCTTT	CASSLGPNTEAFF
TRBJ1-6	TRBV19	-	-	TGTGCCAGTAGTATAGTTCCCGGGGGAATTCGGGATTCACCCCTCCACTTT	CASSIVPGGIRDSPLHF
TRBJ1-3	TRBV19	-	-	TGTGCCAGTAGTATCCGGGAAAACACCATATATTTT	CASSIRENTIYF